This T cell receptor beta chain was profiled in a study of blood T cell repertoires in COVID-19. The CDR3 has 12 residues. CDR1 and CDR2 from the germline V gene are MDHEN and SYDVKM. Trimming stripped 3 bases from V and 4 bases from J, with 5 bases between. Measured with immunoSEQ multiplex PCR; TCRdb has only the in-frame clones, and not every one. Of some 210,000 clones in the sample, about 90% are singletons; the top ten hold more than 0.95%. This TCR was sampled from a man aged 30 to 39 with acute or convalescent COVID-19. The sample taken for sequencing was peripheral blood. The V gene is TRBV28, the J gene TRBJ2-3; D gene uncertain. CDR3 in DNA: TGTGCCAGCAGTTTCATCCCAGATACGCAGTATTTT. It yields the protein CASSFIPDTQYF.